The source of this T cell receptor (beta chain) is a study of blood T cell repertoires in COVID-19. Study background: Donors in the United States, Italy and Spain gave samples during acute or convalescent COVID-19. The analysed material was cDNA or gDNA that came from T cells, B-cell-depleted T cells, or PBMCs.

The V gene's germline CDR1 is SGHNT and CDR2 YENEEA. V was shortened by 5 bases and J by 3 bases, with 9 bases between the two germline ends. The CDR3 has 13 amino acids. Original handling: The assay estimated nucleated cells by amplifying reference gene primers. Generated by immunoSEQ multiplex PCR, the TCRdb table keeps only in-frame clones and is missing some. V and J calls and clone size are as listed in that table; D and trimming were resolved from the DNA. This table has approximately 140,000 clones, approximately 83% appearing once. Sequencing used peripheral blood. J is TRBJ2-3 and V is TRBV11-3; D is undetermined. This TCR came from a human donor in a cohort sampled during active COVID-19. The CDR3 DNA follows: TGTGCCAGCAGCAACAGCAGAACAGATACGCAGTATTTT. This sequence encodes CASSNSRTDTQYF.